Listed below are T cell receptor beta chains from one sample, sequenced in a study of T cells in Graves' hyperthyroidism and ophthalmopathy. One entry per CDR3 protein, called by TCRdb with MiXCR from the multiplex PCR reads. The sample shows a few hundred thousand distinct CDR3 sequences, about a sixth of them seen only once. Sequenced: blood. The receptors were sampled from a woman between 25 and 40 years old with Graves' hyperthyroidism. Both conserved end residues are part of each CDR3. A D gene is named only where the DNA matches it firmly. Only some rows state a clone size, as once, few, many or a class for expanded clones.

CDR3 length,V gene,J gene,D gene,clone size,CDR3 DNA,CDR3 protein
21,TRBV6-2/TRBV6-3,TRBJ2-3,TRBD2,-,TGTGCCAGCAGTTACCGACTCGCCACACCGGGACTAGCGGGAGTAGGGGATACGCAGTATTTT,CASSYRLATPGLAGVGDTQYF
15,TRBV27,TRBJ1-6,-,-,TGTGCCAGCACGAGACTACAGACGGCAGGTTCACCCCTCCACTTT,CASTRLQTAGSPLHF
15,TRBV7-3,TRBJ2-1,-,many,TGTGCCAGGGGCCCCTACGGCCCCCGCGGGGTTGAGCAGTTCTTC,CARGPYGPRGVEQFF
15,TRBV5-1,TRBJ2-1,TRBD2,many,TGCGCCAGCAGCGCACGGACTAGCGGCTACAATGAGCAGTTCTTC,CASSARTSGYNEQFF
14,TRBV5-1,TRBJ2-7,-,many,TGCGCCAGCAGCTTGGGATATCAGGGATCCGAGCAGTACTTC,CASSLGYQGSEQYF
15,TRBV5-1,TRBJ1-5,-,many,TGCGCCAGCAGCCCCGACGGTTACAGCAATCAGCCCCAGCATTTT,CASSPDGYSNQPQHF
14,TRBV5-1,TRBJ2-3,-,many,TGCGCCAGCAGCTTGAATGCCGAACGGAATACGCAGTATTTT,CASSLNAERNTQYF
12,TRBV28,TRBJ2-3,-,few,TGTGCCAGCGTGCGGGACGGGGATACGCAGTATTTT,CASVRDGDTQYF
15,TRBV18,TRBJ2-1,TRBD1,-,TGTGCCAGCTCGCACTCGGGACAGGTGTACAATGAGCAGTTCTTC,CASSHSGQVYNEQFF
16,TRBV25-1,TRBJ1-5,-,few,TGTGCCAGCAGTGGCCCTACAGGGTTTTCGTGTCAGCCCCAGCATTTT,CASSGPTGFSCQPQHF
14,TRBV10-3,TRBJ1-1,-,few,TGTGCCATCAGTCCCAGCGGGGGAGGGGTTGAAGCTTTCTTT,CAISPSGGGVEAFF